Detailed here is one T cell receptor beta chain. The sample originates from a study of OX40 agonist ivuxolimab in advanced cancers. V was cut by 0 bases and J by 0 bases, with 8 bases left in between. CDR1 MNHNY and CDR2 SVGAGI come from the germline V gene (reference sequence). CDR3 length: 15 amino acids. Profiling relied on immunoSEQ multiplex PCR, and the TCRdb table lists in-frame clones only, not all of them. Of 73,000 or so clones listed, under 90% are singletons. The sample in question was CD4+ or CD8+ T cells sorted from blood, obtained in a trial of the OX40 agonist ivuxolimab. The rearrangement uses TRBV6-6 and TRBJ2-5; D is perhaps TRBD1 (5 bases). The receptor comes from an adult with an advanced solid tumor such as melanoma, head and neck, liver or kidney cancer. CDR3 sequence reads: CASSYSKGNQETQYF. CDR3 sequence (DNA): TGTGCCAGCAGTTACTCGAAGGGGAACCAAGAGACCCAGTACTTC.